This record looks at one T cell receptor beta chain sequence and its context. TCRdb fed the 5' RACE reads into MiXCR, producing one record per CDR3 protein. In the table there are 410,000 or so distinct CDR3 sequences, around a sixth of which are singletons. This sample was included in a study of identical twins. Germline CDR1 and CDR2: MNHEY and SMNVEV (reference sequence). CDR3 length: 14 amino acids. V was trimmed by 6 bases and J by 0 bases, leaving 11 bases between them. V gene TRBV27 combines with J gene TRBJ1-1, with D possibly matching TRBD1 (5 bases). The sequencing input was naive T cells sorted from blood. This clonotype originated in a man over 45 in good health. The CDR3 DNA follows: TGTGCCAGCAGGCTTCAGGGCCTGAACACTGAAGCTTTCTTT. The encoded protein is CASRLQGLNTEAFF.